This T cell receptor beta chain was captured in a study of CD8+ T cells in alopecia areata. Broader study findings: Affected lesional scalp, above all in alopecia totalis/universalis, was more clonal than normal scalp. Scalp samples also yield sequences of resident alphabeta T cells from normal skin. Relative to mice, TCR sharing across patients was less clear, a difference possibly HLA-related.

V was trimmed by 1 base and J by 7 bases, leaving 14 bases between them. There are 15 residues in the CDR3. Germline CDR1 and CDR2: SGHDT and YYEEEE. As to this clone: The antigen remains undetermined.

Extracted RNA was reverse transcribed into cDNA, the sequencing template. Method: immunoSEQ multiplex PCR; TCRdb's copy keeps in-frame clones and lacks some. Counted here are around 190,000 clones, around three fifths occurring once; the ten biggest clones make up approximately 4.9%. PBMC-derived CD4+ and CD8+ T cells were sorted. Specimen: CD8+ T cells sorted from blood. The sequence was obtained from a human donor in good health. This chain connects TRBV5-6 to TRBJ2-2; D gene unclear. The CDR3 loop is CASSLIWVPDGELFF. The CDR3 DNA sequence: TGTGCCAGCAGCTTGATCTGGGTTCCGGACGGGGAGCTGTTTTTT.